This record covers a single T cell receptor beta chain. Its antigen is unknown. This entry belongs to a study of T cell responses to AZD1222 COVID-19 vaccine. CDR3 length equals 11 residues. The germline V and J ends were trimmed by 4 bases and 6 bases, with 4 bases remaining between them. Germline V lookup: CDR1 KGHSY, CDR2 FQNENV. Study results and caveats: Every sample of the repertoires postdated the peak T cell response. Two AZD1222 administrations were followed by greater Spike-specific TCR breadth and depth. Possibly, clonal diversity was underestimated; donors were largely white British and included more females.

Repertoires were generated with immunoSEQ multiplex PCR, while TCRdb's copy carries only in-frame clones and drops some. The sample consists of about 140,000 clones, around 89% of them appearing once. The TCR comes from an adult in good health. Source: peripheral blood, taken on day 0 of AZD1222 vaccination. The chain carries TRBV16 and TRBJ2-1, with no clear D. CDR3 nucleotides: TGTGCCAGCAGCCCCTTCAATGAGCAGTTCTTC. Amino acid sequence: CASSPFNEQFF. The whole variable domain, filled in from reference TRBV16 and TRBJ2-1, reads GEEVAQTPKHLVRGEGQKAKLYCAPIKGHSYVFWYQQVLKNEFKFLISFQNENVFDETGMPKERFSAKCLPNSPCSLEIQATKLEDSAVYFCASSPFNEQFFGPGTRLTVL.